This paragraph reports one T cell receptor beta chain. Its antigen is not yet known. Per-nucleotide qualities are absent, and no much larger clonotype sits a single base away. The collaborating institutions used their own protocols to collect whole blood in K2EDTA tubes. For TCRbeta analysis, collaborator samples were shipped as frozen whole blood, as isolated PBMCs, or as DNA extracted from either sample type. The record originates from a study of blood T cell repertoires in COVID-19 (dated by TCRdb to the early 2020s). Regarding the research as a whole: Samples covering the acute and convalescent phases of COVID-19 were provided by collaborators in the United States, Italy and Spain. The material from the prospective study consisted of cDNA or gDNA derived from T cells, B-cell-depleted T cells, or PBMCs. Where HLA class I and class II types were available, the types were taken from metadata supplied by the sample provider, not from assay-based typing. The sample metadata nearly always contained a de-identified subject ID, COVID-19 status, age in years and sex. Samples were obtained from the ongoing ImmuneRACE study (first 160 participants) and from 950 to 1,500 subjects provided by 6 global collaborators. Deeply sampled blood TCRbeta repertoires from subjects exposed to, actively infected with, or recovered from COVID-19 were included in the dataset. The repertoires were released in a freely available public database meant as a resource for research on the immune response to SARS-CoV-2. Findings and caveats that apply to the study as a whole: The quantity of clinical and demographic metadata differed by source and by participant and was supplied without curation.

TCRbeta CDR3 regions were amplified from genomic DNA using the immunoSEQ Assay, a bias-controlled multiplex PCR. Per the authors' processing: The number of nucleated cells in each sample was estimated from the amplification of reference gene primers within the assay. Sequence reads were collapsed and filtered to measure the absolute abundance of every unique TCRbeta CDR3 rearrangement. For each sample, productive Simpson clonality was calculated as the square root of Simpson's diversity index across productive rearrangements. TCRdb re-hosts the immuneACCESS table, in-frame sequences only. Its copies lack some clones; in the studies checked, an unresolved V gene accounts for under half of them, and the cause for the rest is not known. Clone size and V and J calls were adopted from that table, with D and trimming inferred from the DNA. The sample has tens of thousands of clones on record, 88% of them singletons. The ten most abundant clones make up around a tenth of the sample.

The sequencing sample was made of peripheral blood. The sequence came from a human donor in a cohort sampled during active COVID-19.

The DNA is TGTGCCAGCAGTTTCCACACTAGCGGGGGGGCCGGATATGAGCAGTTCTTC. It codes for CASSFHTSGGAGYEQFF. The chain is encoded by TRBV27 joined to TRBJ2-1, with 13 bases aligning to TRBD2. Per the germline V gene (reference sequence), MNHEY is the CDR1 and SMNVEV is the CDR2. For this chain, trimming is 3 bases at the V end and 8 bases at the J end, and the number of junction bases without a gene match is 10. The CDR3 goes from the cysteine to the phenylalanine over 17 residues. Of the read, only the CDR3 DNA is kept; its 51 bases are in frame from base 1.